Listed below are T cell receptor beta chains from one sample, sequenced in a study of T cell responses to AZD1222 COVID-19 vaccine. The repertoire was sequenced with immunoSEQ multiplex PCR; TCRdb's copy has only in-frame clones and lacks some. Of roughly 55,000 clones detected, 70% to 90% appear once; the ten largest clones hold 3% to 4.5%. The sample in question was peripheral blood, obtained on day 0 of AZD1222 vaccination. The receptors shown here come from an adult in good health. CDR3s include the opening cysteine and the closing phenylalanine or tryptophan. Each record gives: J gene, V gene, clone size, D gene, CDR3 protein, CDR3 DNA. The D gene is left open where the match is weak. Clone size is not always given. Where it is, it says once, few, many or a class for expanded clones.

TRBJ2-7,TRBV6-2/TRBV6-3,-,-,CASSSLDSRREQYF,TGTGCCAGCAGTTCCTTAGACAGTCGTAGGGAGCAGTACTTC
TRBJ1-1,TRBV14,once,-,CASSSVAGMGNTEAFF,TGTGCCAGCAGCTCAGTCGCAGGGATGGGAAACACTGAAGCTTTCTTT
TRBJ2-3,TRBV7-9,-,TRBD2,CASSPGLAGTVDTQYF,TGTGCCAGCAGCCCCGGACTAGCGGGGACCGTGGATACGCAGTATTTT
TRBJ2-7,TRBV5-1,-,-,CASSFDSSYEQYF,TGCGCCAGCAGCTTTGACAGCTCCTACGAGCAGTACTTC
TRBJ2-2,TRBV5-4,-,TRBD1,CATQGATTSNTGELFF,TGTGCCACCCAGGGGGCTACGACCTCGAACACCGGGGAGCTGTTTTTT
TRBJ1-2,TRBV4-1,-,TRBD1,CASSQVWTGNYGYTF,TGCGCCAGCAGCCAAGTCTGGACAGGAAACTATGGCTACACCTTC
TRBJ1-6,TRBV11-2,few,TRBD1,CASSQGTGSSPLHF,TGTGCCAGCAGCCAGGGGACAGGGTCGTCACCCCTCCACTTT
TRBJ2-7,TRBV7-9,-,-,CASSSAFEQYF,TGTGCCAGCAGCTCCGCGTTCGAGCAGTACTTC
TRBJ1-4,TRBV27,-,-,CASSSAATNEKLFF,TGTGCCAGCAGTTCGGCAGCAACTAATGAAAAACTGTTTTTT
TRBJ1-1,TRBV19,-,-,CASTPGVRGRRLRGLNTEAFF,TGTGCCAGTACCCCGGGGGTTCGTGGTAGGCGCCTAAGAGGGTTGAACACTGAAGCTTTCTTT
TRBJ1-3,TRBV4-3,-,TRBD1,CASSQTTSRGQSNSGNTIYF,TGCGCCAGCAGCCAAACTACGTCACGGGGACAGAGTAACTCTGGAAACACCATATATTTT
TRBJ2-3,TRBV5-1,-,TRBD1,CASSLLSDRASTDTQYF,TGCGCCAGCAGCCTTTTATCCGACAGGGCAAGCACAGATACGCAGTATTTT
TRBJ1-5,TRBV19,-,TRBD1,CASSIAGGQNQPQHF,TGTGCCAGTAGTATCGCGGGGGGACAGAATCAGCCCCAGCATTTT
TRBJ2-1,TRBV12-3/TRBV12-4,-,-,CASIQSSYNEQFF,TGTGCCAGCATCCAAAGCTCCTACAATGAGCAGTTCTTC
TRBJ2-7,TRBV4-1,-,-,CASSPGPSSYEQYF,TGCGCCAGCAGCCCGGGCCCTAGCTCCTACGAGCAGTACTTC
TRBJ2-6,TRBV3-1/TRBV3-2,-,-,CASSQDSVARVTSGANVLTF,TGTGCCAGCAGCCAAGACTCGGTGGCCAGAGTGACCTCTGGGGCCAACGTCCTGACTTTC
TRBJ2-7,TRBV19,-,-,CASSNRDGTYEQYF,TGTGCCAGTAGTAACCGGGACGGGACCTACGAGCAGTACTTC
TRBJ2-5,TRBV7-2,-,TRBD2,CASSFSGAQETQYF,TGTGCCAGCAGCTTTAGCGGGGCCCAAGAGACCCAGTACTTC
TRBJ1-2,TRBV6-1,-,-,CASSEEGSAPYYGYTF,TGTGCCAGCAGTGAGGAGGGGTCTGCCCCCTACTATGGCTACACCTTC
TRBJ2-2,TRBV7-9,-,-,CASSWGGNTGELFF,TGTGCCAGCAGCTGGGGAGGGAACACCGGGGAGCTGTTTTTT
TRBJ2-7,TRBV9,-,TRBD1,CASSVRGTASSYEQYF,TGTGCCAGCAGCGTGAGAGGGACAGCATCGTCCTACGAGCAGTACTTC
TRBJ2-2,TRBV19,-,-,CASSMDGQTRTNTGELFF,TGTGCCAGTAGTATGGACGGACAGACAAGGACGAACACCGGGGAGCTGTTTTTT
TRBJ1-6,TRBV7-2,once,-,CASSTVGGSPLHF,TGTGCCAGCAGCACGGTTGGGGGATCACCCCTCCACTTT
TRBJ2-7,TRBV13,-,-,CASSTETGSYEQYF,TGTGCCAGCAGCACCGAAACAGGGAGCTACGAGCAGTACTTC
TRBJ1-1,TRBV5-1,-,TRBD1,CASSWASGGNTEAFF,TGCGCCAGCAGCTGGGCCTCAGGGGGGAACACTGAAGCTTTCTTT
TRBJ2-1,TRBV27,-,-,CASTPSVGGEQFF,TGTGCCAGCACCCCGTCTGTTGGGGGCGAGCAGTTCTTC
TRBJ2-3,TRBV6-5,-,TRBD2,CASNGLAGIDTQYF,TGTGCCAGCAACGGACTAGCAGGTATAGATACGCAGTATTTT
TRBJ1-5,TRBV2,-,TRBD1,CASSYRGTLAHQPQHF,TGTGCCAGCAGTTACAGGGGGACCCTAGCCCATCAGCCCCAGCATTTT
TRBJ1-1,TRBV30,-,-,CAWSRWGSEAFF,TGTGCCTGGAGTCGATGGGGAAGCGAAGCTTTCTTT
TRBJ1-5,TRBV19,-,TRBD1,CASSIDRQGWGNQPQHF,TGTGCCAGTAGTATAGATCGACAGGGTTGGGGCAATCAGCCCCAGCATTTT
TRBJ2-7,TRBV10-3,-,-,CAISDPTKALRKQYF,TGTGCCATCAGTGATCCGACGAAGGCCCTACGAAAGCAGTACTTC
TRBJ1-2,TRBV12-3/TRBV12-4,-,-,CASSLDRYYGYTF,TGTGCCAGCAGTTTAGACAGATACTATGGCTACACCTTC
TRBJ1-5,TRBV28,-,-,CASVGENQPQHF,TGTGCCAGCGTAGGAGAGAATCAGCCCCAGCATTTT
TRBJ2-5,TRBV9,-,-,CASSVAPGDGTQYF,TGTGCCAGCAGCGTAGCTCCCGGGGACGGGACCCAGTACTTC
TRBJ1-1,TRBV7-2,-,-,CASSFLGVNTEAFF,TGTGCCAGCAGCTTCTTAGGGGTGAACACTGAAGCTTTCTTT